This T cell receptor beta chain stems from a study of T cell repertoires in cytomegalovirus infection. TCRdb processed the reads anew with MiXCR; each CDR3 protein has one entry. This sample carries roughly 110,000 distinct CDR3 sequences, roughly a tenth of them seen once, and the ten largest clones take about 32%. Germline CDR1 reads SGHVS; CDR2 reads FNYEAQ. With V trimmed by 5 bases and J by 6 bases, 7 bases remained unmatched. The CDR3 covers 14 residues. This clonotype was recorded many times. Its antigen is unidentified. The rearrangement joins TRBV7-6 to TRBJ1-1; 9 bases are shared with TRBD1. This receptor was identified in a human donor in good health (CMV status not recorded). Some clones in this sample may be carry-over from other donors' samples. Sequencing was done on a sample of PBMCs, sequenced either directly or after in vitro stimulation (not recorded which). CDR3 coding DNA: TGTGCCAGCAGCCTGGGACAGGGCTTAGCTGAAGCTTTCTTT. It is translated as CASSLGQGLAEAFF.